Sequencing of this T cell receptor (beta chain) was carried out in a study of cytotoxic CD8 clonotypes in ibrutinib-treated CLL. Findings and limits, study-wide: Clonality correlated strongly with circulating CD8+ T cells and exceeded age-matched healthy donors at baseline.

Points on this clone: Its antigen is unidentified.

The CDR3 runs to 10 residues. Between the trimmed V and J ends, which lost 3 bases and 9 bases, there was a span of 6 bases. CDR1 is DFQATT and CDR2 is SNEGSKA in the germline V gene (reference sequence). Assay used: immunoSEQ multiplex PCR; TCRdb lists only in-frame clones, some missing. The sample holds 150,000 to 200,000 clones, about 72% seen once. The rearrangement uses TRBV20-1 and TRBJ2-1, with D uncertain. Sample: PBMCs, taken after 24 months of ibrutinib treatment. This TCR came from a human donor with chronic lymphocytic leukemia. The CDR3 loop is CSASLSEQFF. The CDR3 DNA reads as TGCAGTGCTAGTTTGAGTGAGCAGTTCTTC.